These 8 T cell receptor beta chains share one sample of origin, sequenced in a study of shared clonotypes between healthy human individuals (TCRdb year 2020). The receptor library was made with the immunoSEQ multiplex PCR assay. The table was pulled from immuneACCESS by TCRdb, which kept in-frame rearrangements only. Such tables lose some clones; where checked, under half of the loss comes from unresolved V genes, and the rest has no known cause. Recorded for this sample are around 1,900,000 clones; roughly 95% of them occurred a single time. Jointly, the top ten make up under 2% of the sample. For the CD8 naive samples, CD45RO-negative cells were positively selected for CCR7, yielding a CD45RA+CCR7+ population from which TemRA cells were excluded. The sequencing sample was made of naive CD8+ T cells from PBMCs. In light of the paper, this sample's cell subset or site label describes: CD45RA+CCR7+. All receptors come from a man aged 18 to 35 in good health. Some clones in this sample may be carry-over from other donors' samples.

J is TRBJ2-7 and V is TRBV19, with unresolved D. Trimming took 6 bases from V and 6 from J, leaving 18 bases between them. Germline V CDR1 and CDR2: LNHDA, SQIVND (reference sequence). CDR3 size: 14 residues. The CDR3 DNA is TGTGCCAGTAGCCCGACGAGACGCTTGGGCGAGCAGTACTTC. The encoded protein is CASSPTRRLGEQYF.

This chain links TRBV6-6 with TRBJ2-5; no clear D gene. CDR1 is MNHNY and CDR2 is SVGAGI in the germline V gene (reference sequence). Trimming removed 0 bases from V and 0 bases from J, with 11 bases in between. CDR3 length equals 16 residues. Here the CDR3 reads CASSYSRSVYQETQYF. The CDR3 coding sequence is TGTGCCAGCAGTTACTCCCGGTCGGTGTACCAAGAGACCCAGTACTTC.

The chain joins TRBV28 to TRBJ1-2; possible D gene TRBD1, 5 bases. V dropped 3 bases and J dropped 4 bases, with 24 bases sitting between them. The CDR3 totals 18 residues. Germline V gives CDR1 MDHEN, CDR2 SYDVKM. CDR3 sequence reads: CASSFPPSGAVDTYGYTF. Here the CDR3 DNA reads TGTGCCAGCAGTTTCCCCCCCTCCGGGGCGGTCGATACCTATGGCTACACCTTC.

J is TRBJ2-1 and V is TRBV28; TRBD1 aligns across 10 bases. Germline V gene lookup returns CDR1 MDHEN and CDR2 SYDVKM. This CDR3 is built from 16 residues. V lost 4 bases, J lost 6 bases, and 9 bases stayed unmatched. CDR3 DNA: TGTGCCAGCAGTTCCCTTCCGGGACAGGGGCCCAATGAGCAGTTCTTC. The encoded protein is CASSSLPGQGPNEQFF.

V is TRBV7-9 and J is TRBJ2-2; TRBD2 matches at 8 bases. Germline V gene sequence: CDR1 SEHNR, CDR2 FQNEAQ (reference sequence). V was pared by 5 bases and J by 1 base, with 0 bases of the junction left unmatched. This CDR3 has 14 residues. In nucleotides, the CDR3 is TGTGCCAGCAGCCGGGAGGGGAACACCGGGGAGCTGTTTTTT. This codes for CASSREGNTGELFF.

The rearrangement links TRBV9 to TRBJ2-1; 7 bases line up with TRBD1. Germline lookup yields CDR1 SGDLS and CDR2 YYNGEE. J gave up 8 bases and V 0 bases, and 8 bases lay outside the gene matches. This CDR3 is 15 amino acids long. CDR3 sequence: CASSVDGQAEDEQFF. Here the CDR3 DNA reads TGTGCCAGCAGCGTAGATGGACAGGCTGAGGATGAGCAGTTCTTC.

This chain's CDR3 is CASSLVVGIGLNEQYF. CDR3 nucleotides: TGCGCCAGCAGCTTGGTAGTTGGGATAGGCTTGAACGAGCAGTACTTC. The rearrangement joins TRBV5-1 to TRBJ2-7; D remains ambiguous. Germline loops: CDR1 SGHRS, CDR2 YFSETQ. The CDR3 totals 16 residues. Trimming stripped 0 bases from V and 5 bases from J, with 18 bases between.

V is TRBV25-1 and J is TRBJ2-3; D unclear. Germline V gene sequence: CDR1 MGHDK, CDR2 SYGVNS. The CDR3 has 14 residues. The V end was cut by 3 bases, the J end by 0 bases, with 7 bases between. CDR3 nucleotide sequence: TGTGCCAGCAGTGAGAGAGACAGCACAGATACGCAGTATTTT. Protein product: CASSERDSTDTQYF.